This T cell receptor beta chain appears in the sequencing data of a study of shared clonotypes between healthy human individuals. The repertoire was sequenced with immunoSEQ multiplex PCR; TCRdb's copy has only in-frame clones and lacks some. The sample has 230,000 or so clones, approximately 70% seen once. Looked up from germline, CDR1 is SGHAT and CDR2 is FQNNGV. Trimming took 5 bases from V and 6 from J; bases not matched to a gene: 10. The length of the CDR3 is 17 residues. The sequenced sample was memory CD4+ T cells sorted from blood. Indicated subset: CD45RA-negative fraction. The chain combines TRBV11-2 with TRBJ2-1, with TRBD2 matching over 13 bases. This receptor was identified in a man aged 25 to 40 in good health. CDR3 coding DNA: TGTGCCAGCAGCACCGGACTAGCGGGAGAAAACCCCAATGAGCAGTTCTTC. It is translated as CASSTGLAGENPNEQFF.